The rows below give T cell receptor beta chains drawn from one sample of a study of response to subunit inactivated influenza vaccine. TCRdb ran MiXCR on the RT-PCR reads and lists one entry per CDR3 protein. This table holds about 500,000 distinct CDR3 sequences, about 15% found once. Sequenced material: CD4+ T cells sorted from PBMCs, taken roughly 24 months after vaccination. These receptors all come from a man in his fifties or sixties who received an inactivated influenza vaccine. CDR3s leave out the opening cysteine and the closing phenylalanine or tryptophan. A row's size may be missing; if present it is once, few, many or a size class.

clone_size	v_call	j_call	cdr3_aa
NA	TRBV11-2	TRBJ2-4	ASSQRANNNVAKNIQY
few	TRBV18	TRBJ1-1	ASSPPVSQTEAF
NA	TRBV7-2	TRBJ1-1	ASNLGGRNTEAF
few	TRBV5-1	TRBJ2-3	ASSLGTGLLRPSTTDTQY
NA	TRBV5-1	TRBJ2-5	ASRMSGGAQETQY
medium-sized	TRBV29-1	TRBJ2-3	SVDFSRPDTQY
NA	TRBV20-1	TRBJ1-1	SASGGSTEAF
few	TRBV7-6	TRBJ2-3	ASSLLTDGPDTQY
few	TRBV6-2/TRBV6-3	TRBJ2-7	ASSYGDPNYEQY
NA	TRBV20-1	TRBJ2-2	SALFLAETGELF
NA	TRBV4-1	TRBJ2-1	ASSFEGATYNEQF
many	TRBV5-1	TRBJ1-1	ASSRGEDTEAF
few	TRBV6-5	TRBJ2-7	ASSYSMRVRAYEQY
NA	TRBV15	TRBJ2-5	ATSIGGQETQY
many	TRBV5-1	TRBJ2-7	ASSANFYEQY
few	TRBV18	TRBJ1-2	ASSLEASLGQNYGYT
NA	TRBV5-1	TRBJ2-2	ASSGTGSTGELF
NA	TRBV12-3/TRBV12-4	TRBJ1-5	ASSPYLGQPQH
NA	TRBV6-1	TRBJ2-7	ASSETAGTGHEQY
few	TRBV5-1	TRBJ2-3	ASSLKGQGTDTQY
NA	TRBV4-2	TRBJ1-1	ASSQERSAMNTEAF
NA	TRBV20-1	TRBJ2-1	SARDVYGTSGGASNEQF
NA	TRBV5-1	TRBJ2-5	ASSFNREPGETQY
many	TRBV12-3/TRBV12-4	TRBJ2-1	ASSALLGISYNEQF
NA	TRBV29-1	TRBJ2-1	SVVPGLAGGMVQF
few	TRBV4-2	TRBJ2-2	ASSQDLAGQNTGELF
few	TRBV6-5	TRBJ1-4	ASSYGPRQSYNEKLF
NA	TRBV4-3	TRBJ2-7	ASSQGTSTKQY
few	TRBV7-2	TRBJ1-1	ASSLAGMGRGEAF
few	TRBV7-9	TRBJ2-1	ASSRIGSYNEQF
many	TRBV20-1	TRBJ2-3	SVPLREYTDTQY
few	TRBV12-3/TRBV12-4	TRBJ2-4	ASTPLGQGLSLAKNIQY
few	TRBV18	TRBJ2-3	ASSPTKDTQY
few	TRBV21-1	TRBJ2-4	ASSTHRGTKNIQY
NA	TRBV4-2	TRBJ2-1	ASSQAWGQSSCNEQF
NA	TRBV3-1	TRBJ2-7	ASSQDGRGQEQY
many	TRBV7-8	TRBJ1-1	ASSLPTWEDGEAF
NA	TRBV5-1	TRBJ1-2	ASSLDTGNYGYT
NA	TRBV4-3	TRBJ2-5	ASSQGSGREETQY
NA	TRBV20-1	TRBJ1-6	SASPGGTSSPLH
NA	TRBV10-3	TRBJ1-5	AISRTDRDQPQH